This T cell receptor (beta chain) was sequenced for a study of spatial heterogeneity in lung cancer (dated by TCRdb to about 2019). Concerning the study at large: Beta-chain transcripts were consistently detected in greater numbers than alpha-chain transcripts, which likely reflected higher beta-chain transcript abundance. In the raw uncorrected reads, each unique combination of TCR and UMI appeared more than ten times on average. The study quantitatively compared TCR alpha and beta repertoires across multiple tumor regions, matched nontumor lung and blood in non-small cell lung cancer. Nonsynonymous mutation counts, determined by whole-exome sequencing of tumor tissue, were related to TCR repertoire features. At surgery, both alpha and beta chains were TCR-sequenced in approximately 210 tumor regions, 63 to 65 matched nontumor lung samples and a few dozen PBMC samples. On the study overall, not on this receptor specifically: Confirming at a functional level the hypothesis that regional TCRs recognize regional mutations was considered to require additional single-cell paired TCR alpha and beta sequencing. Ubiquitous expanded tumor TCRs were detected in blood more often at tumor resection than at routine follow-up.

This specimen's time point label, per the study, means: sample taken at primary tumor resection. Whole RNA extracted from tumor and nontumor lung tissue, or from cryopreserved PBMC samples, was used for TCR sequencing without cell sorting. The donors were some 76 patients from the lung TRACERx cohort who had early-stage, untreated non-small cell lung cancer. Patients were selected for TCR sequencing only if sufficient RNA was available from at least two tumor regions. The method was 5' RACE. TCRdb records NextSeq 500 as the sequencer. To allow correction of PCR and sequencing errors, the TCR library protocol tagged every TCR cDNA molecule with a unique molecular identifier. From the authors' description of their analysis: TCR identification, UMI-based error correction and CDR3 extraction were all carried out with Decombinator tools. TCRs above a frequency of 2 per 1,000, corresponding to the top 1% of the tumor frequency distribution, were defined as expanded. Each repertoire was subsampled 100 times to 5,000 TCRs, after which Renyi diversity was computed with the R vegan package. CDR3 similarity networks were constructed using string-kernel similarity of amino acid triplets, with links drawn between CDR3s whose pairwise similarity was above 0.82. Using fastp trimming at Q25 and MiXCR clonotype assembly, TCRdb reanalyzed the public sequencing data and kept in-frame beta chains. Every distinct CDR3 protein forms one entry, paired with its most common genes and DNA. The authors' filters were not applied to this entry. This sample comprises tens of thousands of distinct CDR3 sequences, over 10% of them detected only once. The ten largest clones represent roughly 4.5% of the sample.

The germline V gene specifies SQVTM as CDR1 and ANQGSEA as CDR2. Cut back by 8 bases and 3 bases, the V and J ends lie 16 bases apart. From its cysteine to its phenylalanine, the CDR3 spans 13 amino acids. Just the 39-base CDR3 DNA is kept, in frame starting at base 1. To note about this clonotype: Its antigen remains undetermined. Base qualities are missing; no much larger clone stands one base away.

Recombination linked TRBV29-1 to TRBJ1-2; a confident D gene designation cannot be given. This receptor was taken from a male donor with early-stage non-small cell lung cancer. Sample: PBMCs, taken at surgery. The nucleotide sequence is TGCAGCCTTAACGCCCTGCAGGACTATGGCTACACCTTC. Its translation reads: CSLNALQDYGYTF.